This T cell receptor beta chain was sequenced in a study of T cells in pancreatic ductal adenocarcinoma. General study results and limits: No significant tumor-blood clonality difference; means were about 0.1 and 0.07. Results skew toward the minority of patients with early-stage disease. Compared with tumor, blood showed more total productive templates and about 8-fold more clonotypes. Comparisons of tumor and blood clonality may show falsely lower tumor diversity.

Profiled with immunoSEQ multiplex PCR; TCRdb holds only in-frame clones, not every one. Of around 100,000 clones detected, about 95% appear once; the ten largest clones hold approximately 3.1%. Turning to this clone: Its target is unknown.

The selected patients with pancreatic ductal adenocarcinoma had surgery but no neoadjuvant therapy. CDR3 length: 16 amino acids. V lost 1 base, J lost 4 bases, and 7 bases stayed unmatched. The V gene's germline CDR1 is SGHKS and CDR2 YYEKEE (reference sequence). This TCR came from a human donor with pancreatic ductal adenocarcinoma. Sequenced input: PBMCs. V usage is TRBV5-5 and J usage is TRBJ2-3; 9 bases match TRBD2. CDR3 amino acids: CASSLRREGLADTQYF. CDR3 bases: TGTGCCAGCAGCTTGAGGCGGGAGGGCCTCGCAGATACGCAGTATTTT.